These 15 T cell receptor beta chains originate from one sample sequenced in a study of monozygotic twins with inflammatory bowel disease. TCRdb reanalyzed the 5' RACE reads, giving one entry per CDR3 protein sequence and no DNA. This sample's table has over 350,000 distinct CDR3 sequences. Input material: blood. Source of these receptors: a human donor with ulcerative colitis or Crohn's disease, or a healthy co-twin of an affected twin (not recorded which).

The chain carries TRBV28 and TRBJ2-1; TCRdb picks TRBD1, but there is no DNA to check that call. The CDR3 runs to 16 residues. Per the germline V gene, CDR1 is MDHEN and CDR2 is SYDVKM. CDR3 amino acids: CASSAITGGLYNEQFF.

The chain uses TRBV27 and TRBJ2-1; TCRdb's D call, TRBD2, is unchecked because there is no DNA. This CDR3 is built from 14 residues. The germline gives CDR1 MNHEY, CDR2 SMNVEV (reference sequence). CDR3 residues: CASRPRAEYNEQFF.

CDR3: CASRPVSTGGTEAFF. The genes are TRBV14 and TRBJ1-1; TCRdb reports TRBD1, a call that lacks DNA to check it against. The CDR3 is 15 residues long. Germline V gives CDR1 SGHDN, CDR2 FVKESK.

The rearrangement uses TRBV30 and TRBJ1-2; TCRdb lists TRBD1, though no DNA is available to test this call. This CDR3 contains 15 residues. Germline assignment: CDR1 GTSNPN and CDR2 SVGIG (reference sequence). CDR3 sequence reads: CAWRPGTGGNYGYTF.

This chain joins TRBV29-1 and TRBJ1-1; TCRdb indicates TRBD1, and absent DNA this call remains unverified. This CDR3 contains 14 residues. The germline V gene encodes CDR1 SQVTM and CDR2 ANQGSEA. CDR3 region: CSVEGDRRLSEAFF.

The chain carries TRBV5-1 and TRBJ2-1; TCRdb indicates TRBD2, and absent DNA this call remains unverified. Germline assignment: CDR1 SGHRS and CDR2 YFSETQ. The length of the CDR3 is 18 residues. The CDR3: CASSPGLAGEISYNEQFF.

The gene calls are TRBV5-1 and TRBJ2-3; there is no DNA to check the TCRdb D call of TRBD2. Germline V gives CDR1 SGHRS, CDR2 YFSETQ. The CDR3 runs 15 residues. The CDR3 here is CASSLSSGETDTQYF. The variable domain in full, with the rest retrieved from reference TRBV5-1 and TRBJ2-3, is KAGVTQTPRYLIKTRGQQVTLSCSPISGHRSVSWYQQTPGQGLQFLFEYFSETQRNKGNFPGRFSGRQFSNSRSEMNVSTLELGDSALYLCASSLSSGETDTQYFGPGTRLTVL.

V and J are TRBV6-2 or TRBV6-3 and TRBJ1-5. Germline V CDR1 and CDR2: MNHEY, SVGEGT. The CDR3 covers 14 residues. The CDR3 here is CASSYGSLRQPQHF.

This chain uses TRBV6-5 with TRBJ2-3; the D gene TCRdb calls, TRBD2, cannot be checked with no DNA. CDR3 size: 18 residues. Looked up from germline, CDR1 is MNHEY and CDR2 is SVGAGI. The CDR3 reads CASSYSASGGPNTDTQYF.

The chain joins TRBV6-1 to TRBJ2-7; TCRdb names TRBD1, which stays unverified in the absence of DNA. Germline CDR1 MNHNS, CDR2 SASEGT. The CDR3 runs to 14 residues. The CDR3 loop is CASSIAGASLEQYF.

This sequence joins TRBV7-2 and TRBJ2-7; as DNA is missing, the TRBD1 call by TCRdb cannot be tested. This CDR3 has 14 amino acids. Germline CDR1 SGHTA, CDR2 FQGNSA. The CDR3 sequence is CASSLGTGTYEQYF.

The chain employs TRBV12-3 or TRBV12-4 and TRBJ2-4; TCRdb indicates TRBD1, and absent DNA this call remains unverified. The CDR3 sequence is 18 residues long. The CDR3 sequence: CASSSQTKTGLAKNIQYF.

This chain joins TRBV7-3 and TRBJ2-2. CDR1 is SGHTA, CDR2 FQGTGA, per germline. The CDR3 is 14 residues long. CDR3 sequence: CASSLTTVTGELFF.

The chain carries TRBV5-1 and TRBJ2-1; TCRdb's D call of TRBD1 is untestable without DNA. The CDR3 is 13 amino acids. CDR1 and CDR2 from the germline V gene are SGHRS and YFSETQ. CDR3 amino acids: CASSSGPGNEQFF.

CDR3 amino acids: CASSFLPTGGAGELFF. The chain recombines TRBV7-2 with TRBJ2-2; the D gene TCRdb calls, TRBD1, cannot be checked with no DNA. The CDR3 consists of 16 residues. Germline CDR1 reads SGHTA; CDR2 reads FQGNSA.